This T cell receptor (beta chain) was sequenced for a study of T cell clonality in common variable immunodeficiency. Study-wide results and limits: CVID subjects showed higher TCRbeta clonality than healthy controls. Reportedly, TCR beta sequences from common variable immunodeficiency showed fewer deletions and N-nucleotide insertions.

Clones were sequenced by immunoSEQ multiplex PCR, and TCRdb holds only the in-frame ones, with some missing. Altogether 25,000 to 30,000 clones were found in the sample, and no singletons occur. The CDR3 consists of 15 residues. The germline CDR1 and CDR2 sequences are SGHTA and FQGNSA. With 3 bases clipped from V and 6 bases from J, the junction kept 9 bases outside the gene matches. All CVID subjects were on immunoglobulin replacement for at least one year. Heparinized whole blood, about 5 to 8.5 ml, came from each donor. The sample holds many counts of this clone. The antigen is undetermined. The read ends 3 residues early relative to the CDR3; the germline J gene fills the gap.

This receptor was identified in a human donor with common variable immunodeficiency. Sequencing was performed on peripheral blood mononuclear cells. The rearrangement links TRBV7-2 to TRBJ2-5; 8 bases are a match to TRBD2. The CDR3 bases that were read are TGTGCCAGCAGCTTGGGTCTAGCGGGCGCGCAGACC. Encoded protein: CASSLGLAGAQT. The full CDR3 is CASSLGLAGAQTQYF.